The entry that follows covers one T cell receptor (beta chain) sequence. Its antigen is not known. The data belong to a study of T cell repertoires in cytomegalovirus infection. Study outcomes and limitations: Identification of carriers of CMV plus the relevant HLA was achieved through cumulative public TCR beta family frequency.

V was clipped by 3 bases and J by 7 bases, with 13 bases between them. The germline V gene encodes CDR1 SGHTA and CDR2 FQGNSA. The CDR3 covers 15 residues. TCRdb re-called the reads with MiXCR, one entry per CDR3 protein. The sample yields a few hundred thousand distinct CDR3 sequences, 8% to 9.5% seen once. The sample comprised PBMCs. The clonotype was recovered from a human donor in good health (CMV status not recorded). Some clones in this sample may be carry-over from other donors' samples. The rearrangement joins TRBV7-2 to TRBJ1-6, with D possibly being TRBD1 (6 bases). The CDR3 loop is CASSFGQTVNSPLHF. Written as DNA, the CDR3 is TGTGCCAGCAGCTTCGGACAGACGGTGAATTCACCCCTCCACTTT.